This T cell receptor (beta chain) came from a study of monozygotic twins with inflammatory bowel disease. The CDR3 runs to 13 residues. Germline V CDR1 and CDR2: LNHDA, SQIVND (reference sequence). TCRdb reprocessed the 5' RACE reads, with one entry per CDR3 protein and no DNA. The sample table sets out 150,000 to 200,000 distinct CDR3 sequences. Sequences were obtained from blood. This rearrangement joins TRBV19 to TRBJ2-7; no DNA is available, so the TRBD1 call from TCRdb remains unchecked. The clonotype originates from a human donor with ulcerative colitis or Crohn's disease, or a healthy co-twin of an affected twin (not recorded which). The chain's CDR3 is CATQDRGGYEQYF. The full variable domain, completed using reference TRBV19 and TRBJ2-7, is DGGITQSPKYLFRKEGQNVTLSCEQNLNHDAMYWYRQDPGQGLRLIYYSQIVNDFQKGDIAEGYSVSREKKESFPLTVTSAQKNPTAFYLCATQDRGGYEQYFGPGTRLTVT.